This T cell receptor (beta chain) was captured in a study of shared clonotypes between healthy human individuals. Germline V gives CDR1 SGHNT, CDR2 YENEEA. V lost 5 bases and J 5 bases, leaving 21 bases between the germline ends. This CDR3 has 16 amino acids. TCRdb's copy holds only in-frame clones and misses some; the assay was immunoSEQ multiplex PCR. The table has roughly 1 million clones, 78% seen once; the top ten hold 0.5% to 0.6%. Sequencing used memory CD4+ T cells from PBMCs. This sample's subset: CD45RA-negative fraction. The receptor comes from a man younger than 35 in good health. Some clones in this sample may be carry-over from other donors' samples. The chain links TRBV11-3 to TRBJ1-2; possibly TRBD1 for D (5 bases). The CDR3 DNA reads TGTGCCAGCAGCCGCTACCGGGACGGGCCTTCTTATGGCTACACCTTC. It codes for CASSRYRDGPSYGYTF.